This TCR beta chain appears in the sequencing data of a study of identical twins (dated by TCRdb to 2016 to 2017). In the study overall: The study deep-sequenced TCR alpha and beta repertoires from monozygotic twins, unrelated adults of various ages and cord blood to test whether fetal clonotypes persist. To rule out contamination, the twin experiments were replicated at different times with different library preparation protocols.

The library was produced with 5' RACE. TCRdb shows the sequencer as Illumina HiSeq 2000. A universal primer binding site was introduced by template switching, and a unique molecular identifier was present in the final cDNA, enabling accurate counting of TCR cDNA molecules. Specific primers in the conserved constant-segment region were used to synthesize first-strand cDNA for TCR alpha and beta chains. To control for contamination, every cDNA library carried two barcodes: a SMART-Mk sample barcode plus Illumina barcodes. TruSeq adapter sequences and Illumina sample barcodes were added in two successive PCR steps. The Illumina HiSeq platform was used with custom primers to sequence TCR alpha and beta cDNA libraries. In the paper's pipeline: Unique molecular identifiers were extracted from raw reads with MiGEC, and CDR3 positions were determined with MiXCR. Recombination models were inferred per individual with the repgenHMM and IGoR tools using an EM algorithm. The analysis of shared clonotypes was done with the tcR package in R, with sharing normalized by the product of cloneset sizes. Out-of-frame nonproductive sequences were analyzed to study raw recombination free of thymic and clonal selection effects. TCRdb ran its own pipeline on the public reads, namely fastp trimming at Q25 and MiXCR clone calling, and kept in-frame beta chains. Under each unique CDR3 protein, matching rows form one entry showing the most common genes and DNA. TCRdb, not the authors, supplied the V and J calls. For this sample there are nearly 250,000 distinct CDR3 sequences; 5.5% to 7% appear just once. The ten largest clones take up 3% to 4% of the sample.

The CDR3 contains 15 residues, cysteine and phenylalanine counted. Only the CDR3 portion is preserved as DNA: 45 bases, with reading frame beginning at the first base. The germline V gene specifies SGHRS as CDR1 and YFSETQ as CDR2. The V end gives up 1 base and the J end 2 bases, leaving 2 bases in the junction not matched to a gene. Results and caveats for the whole study, not just this receptor: Compared with coincidental sharing between unrelated individuals, out-of-frame TCR alpha sequences shared between twins had an excess of sequences with low generation probability. In monozygotic twins, out-of-frame TCR alpha sharing was systematically underestimated by recombination models, although the models agreed with sharing between unrelated individuals. Fewer insertions were carried by abundant cord blood beta clonotypes, a similar but weaker trend appeared in young adult naive repertoires, and no such trend appeared in memory repertoires. Zero-insertion analyses could be partly confounded by invariant T cells such as MAIT and iNKT, although diverse VJ usage argued against such confounding for most clonotypes. Conclusions relied on cross-sectional statistical analysis, since the same donors could not be followed over many years. In beta out-of-frame sequences, excess twin sharing was weaker, because having fewer shared sequences lowered the signal-to-noise ratio.

Every donor in the study was a healthy Caucasian. Three pairs of female monozygotic twins, all aged roughly 18 to 30 years, were included in the twin cohort. Miltenyi CD45RO+ enrichment and human naive T-cell isolation kits were used to isolate memory (CD45RO+) and naive T cells from PBMC. This clonotype was counted many times. No antigen is known for it. Base qualities are not recorded, but no much larger clone differs from it by a single base. Separately, the same data were catalogued under a study of yellow fever vaccine responses in identical twins. Taken from the second paper: The T cell response to vaccination in identical twins was reported by the authors to appear partly convergent and partly personalized. The study precisely tracked vaccine-responding T cell clones in identical twins.

This chain joins TRBV5-1 to TRBJ2-2, and 7 bases in between align with TRBD1. This receptor was obtained from a woman younger than 35 in good health. Sequenced: memory (CD45RO+) T cells sorted from blood. Interpreted using the paper, the cell subset or site label stands for: CD45RO+ enriched T cells. The CDR3 reads as follows: CASSLTGDNTGELFF. In nucleotide form, the sequence is TGCGCCAGCAGCTTGACAGGGGATAACACCGGGGAGCTGTTTTTT. With the portions outside the CDR3 filled from the reference TRBV5-1 and TRBJ2-2 genes, the complete variable region becomes KAGVTQTPRYLIKTRGQQVTLSCSPISGHRSVSWYQQTPGQGLQFLFEYFSETQRNKGNFPGRFSGRQFSNSRSEMNVSTLELGDSALYLCASSLTGDNTGELFFGEGSRLTVL.